A selection of T cell receptor beta chains follows, all from one sample in a study of CD8+ T cells in alopecia areata. The protocol was immunoSEQ multiplex PCR, while the TCRdb copy is restricted to in-frame clones and leaves out a portion. The data show over 150,000 clones, roughly 62% seen once. Sequences were derived from CD8+ T cells sorted from blood, sampled at week 24, from a patient treated with tofacitinib. The source is a human donor with alopecia areata. Each CDR3 is given with its conserved first and last residue. A D gene is named only where the DNA matches it firmly. Clone sizes are given selectively: once, few, many, or a class where the clone is expanded.

V	D	J	size	CDR3	DNA
TRBV29-1	.	TRBJ2-1	.	CSVVKSGRTLDNEQFF	TGCAGCGTTGTAAAAAGTGGTAGGACCCTAGACAATGAGCAGTTCTTC
TRBV19	.	TRBJ2-1	.	CATWQGPYNEQFF	TGTGCCACCTGGCAGGGCCCCTACAATGAGCAGTTCTTC
TRBV5-6	.	TRBJ1-2	.	CASSAGSARGYTF	TGTGCCAGCAGCGCCGGGTCAGCGCGTGGCTACACCTTC
TRBV15	.	TRBJ1-5	.	CATSRANSELQPQHF	TGTGCCACCAGCAGAGCCAACTCAGAGTTGCAGCCCCAGCATTTT
TRBV5-6	.	TRBJ1-6	.	CASTSGYLSSYNSPLHF	TGTGCCAGCACCAGCGGATACCTTAGCTCCTATAATTCACCCCTCCACTTT
TRBV30	.	TRBJ2-7	.	CAWSDRGLNYEQYF	TGTGCCTGGAGTGACCGGGGCCTCAATTACGAGCAGTACTTC
TRBV7-3	TRBD1	TRBJ2-4	.	CASSGSGDSNIQYF	TGTGCCAGCAGCGGGTCCGGGGACAGTAACATTCAGTACTTC
TRBV25-1	.	TRBJ1-4	few	CASSLWESSTNEKLFF	TGTGCCAGCAGTCTATGGGAGAGTTCAACTAATGAAAAACTGTTTTTT
TRBV5-1	.	TRBJ1-2	.	CASSLSGTEYGYTF	TGCGCCAGCAGCCTATCCGGGACGGAGTATGGCTACACCTTC
TRBV7-9	.	TRBJ2-7	.	CASSRVAYEQYF	TGTGCCAGCAGCCGAGTAGCCTACGAGCAGTACTTC
TRBV27	TRBD1	TRBJ1-6	.	CASSLRGQSYNSPLHF	TGTGCCAGCAGTTTACGGGGACAGTCTTATAATTCACCCCTCCACTTT
TRBV4-1	TRBD2	TRBJ2-1	.	CASSQDESGGGFEQFF	TGCGCCAGCAGCCAAGATGAAAGCGGGGGGGGTTTTGAGCAGTTCTTC
TRBV27	.	TRBJ2-2	.	CASSFSGMGTGELFF	TGTGCCAGCAGTTTCTCAGGGATGGGCACCGGGGAGCTGTTTTTT
TRBV4-1	.	TRBJ2-7	.	CASSQDRTYEQYF	TGCGCCAGCAGCCAAGATAGGACCTACGAGCAGTACTTC
TRBV7-9	TRBD1	TRBJ1-2	.	CASSSDRDYGYTF	TGTGCCAGCAGCTCCGACAGGGACTATGGCTACACCTTC